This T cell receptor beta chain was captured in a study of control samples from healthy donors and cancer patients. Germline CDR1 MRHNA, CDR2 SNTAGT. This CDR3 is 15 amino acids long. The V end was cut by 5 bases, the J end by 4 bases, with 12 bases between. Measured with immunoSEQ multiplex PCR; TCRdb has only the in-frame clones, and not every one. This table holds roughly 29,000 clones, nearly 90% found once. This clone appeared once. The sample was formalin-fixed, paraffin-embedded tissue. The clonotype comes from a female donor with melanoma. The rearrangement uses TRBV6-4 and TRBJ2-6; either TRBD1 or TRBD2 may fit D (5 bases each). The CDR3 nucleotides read TGTGCCAGCAGTTCGAACTGGGGGGGGGCCAACGTCCTGACTTTC. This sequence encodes CASSSNWGGANVLTF.